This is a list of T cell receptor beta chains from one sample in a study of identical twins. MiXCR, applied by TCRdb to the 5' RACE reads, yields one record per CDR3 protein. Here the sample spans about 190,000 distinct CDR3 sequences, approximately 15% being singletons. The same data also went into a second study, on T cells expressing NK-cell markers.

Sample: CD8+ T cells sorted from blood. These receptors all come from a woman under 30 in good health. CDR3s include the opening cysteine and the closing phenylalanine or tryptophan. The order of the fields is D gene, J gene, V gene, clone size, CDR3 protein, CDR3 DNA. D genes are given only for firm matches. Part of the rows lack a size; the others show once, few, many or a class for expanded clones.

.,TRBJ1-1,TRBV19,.,CASSIVQGHTEAFF,TGTGCCAGTAGTATAGTACAGGGCCACACTGAAGCTTTCTTT
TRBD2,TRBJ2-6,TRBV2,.,CASPSNGGDSGANVLTF,TGTGCCAGCCCTTCCAATGGGGGGGACTCTGGGGCCAACGTCCTGACTTTC
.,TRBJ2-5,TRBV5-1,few,CASSLQFQETQYF,TGCGCCAGCAGCTTGCAATTCCAAGAGACCCAGTACTTC
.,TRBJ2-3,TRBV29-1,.,CSVDGRLHTDTQYF,TGCAGCGTTGACGGCAGGTTGCACACAGATACGCAGTATTTT
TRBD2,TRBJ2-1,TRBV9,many,CASSVGFVGGVGDEQFF,TGTGCCAGCAGCGTAGGGTTTGTGGGAGGGGTCGGGGATGAGCAGTTCTTC
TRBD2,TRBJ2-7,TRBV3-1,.,CASSQVLAEIYEQYF,TGTGCCAGCAGCCAAGTTCTAGCGGAAATCTACGAGCAGTACTTC
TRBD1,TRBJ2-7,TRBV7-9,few,CASSTYRTGTYEQYF,TGTGCCAGCAGCACCTATCGGACAGGGACCTACGAGCAGTACTTC
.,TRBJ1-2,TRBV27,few,CATKAPQGYTF,TGTGCCACCAAAGCCCCGCAAGGCTACACCTTC
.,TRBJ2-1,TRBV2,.,CASSGLVMNEQFF,TGTGCCAGCAGTGGACTAGTAATGAATGAGCAGTTCTTC
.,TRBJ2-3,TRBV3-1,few,CASSPPGGPDIDTQYF,TGTGCCAGCAGCCCCCCCGGCGGACCCGACATAGATACGCAGTATTTT
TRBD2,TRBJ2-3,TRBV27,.,CASNLLAGGSTDTQYF,TGTGCCAGCAACCTCCTAGCGGGAGGGTCCACAGATACGCAGTATTTT
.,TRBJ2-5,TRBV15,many,CATSAGTTDQETQYF,TGTGCCACCAGCGCAGGGACCACTGACCAAGAGACCCAGTACTTC
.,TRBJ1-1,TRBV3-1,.,CASSQDSYEAFF,TGTGCCAGCAGCCAAGATTCCTATGAAGCTTTCTTT
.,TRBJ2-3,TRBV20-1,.,CSARGGPSTDTQYF,TGCAGTGCTAGAGGTGGTCCTAGCACAGATACGCAGTATTTT
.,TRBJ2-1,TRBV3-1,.,CASSQANEQFF,TGTGCCAGCAGCCAAGCTAATGAGCAGTTCTTC
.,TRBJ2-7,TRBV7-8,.,CASSLSPGEAVREQYF,TGTGCCAGCAGCTTATCCCCAGGGGAGGCGGTGCGGGAGCAGTACTTC
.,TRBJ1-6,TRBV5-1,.,CASSEGTGSGPPLHF,TGCGCCAGCAGCGAGGGGACGGGAAGTGGCCCACCCCTCCACTTT
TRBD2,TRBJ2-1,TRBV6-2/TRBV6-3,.,CASSFGTSALAHYNEQFF,TGTGCCAGCAGTTTCGGGACTAGCGCCCTAGCCCACTACAATGAGCAGTTCTTC
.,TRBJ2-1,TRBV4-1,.,CASSQDQSSYNEQFF,TGCGCCAGCAGCCAAGACCAGAGCTCCTACAATGAGCAGTTCTTC
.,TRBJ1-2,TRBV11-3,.,CASSSNLANYGYTF,TGTGCCAGCAGCTCCAATCTAGCTAACTATGGCTACACCTTC
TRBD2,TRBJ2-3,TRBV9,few,CASSVLAGGRADTQYF,TGTGCCAGCAGCGTATTGGCGGGAGGGAGAGCAGATACGCAGTATTTT
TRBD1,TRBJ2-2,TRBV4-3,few,CASSGDSSHTGELFF,TGCGCCAGCAGCGGGGACAGCTCCCACACCGGGGAGCTGTTTTTT
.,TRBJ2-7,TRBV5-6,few,CASSFGQGPREQYF,TGTGCCAGCAGCTTTGGGCAGGGGCCGCGGGAGCAGTACTTC
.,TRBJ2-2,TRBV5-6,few,CASSFGVANTGELFF,TGTGCCAGCAGCTTTGGGGTCGCGAACACCGGGGAGCTGTTTTTT
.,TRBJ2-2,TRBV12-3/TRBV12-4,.,CASSWIPTGELFF,TGTGCCAGCAGTTGGATACCGACCGGGGAGCTGTTTTTT
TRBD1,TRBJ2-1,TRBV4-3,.,CASSQDIGTGGVEQFF,TGCGCCAGCAGCCAAGATATAGGGACAGGGGGCGTTGAGCAGTTCTTC
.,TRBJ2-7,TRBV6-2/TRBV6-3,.,CASRVKAVWYEQYF,TGTGCCAGCAGGGTGAAGGCAGTTTGGTACGAGCAGTACTTC
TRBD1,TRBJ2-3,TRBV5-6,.,CASSFGTGVADTQYF,TGTGCCAGCAGCTTCGGGACAGGGGTCGCAGATACGCAGTATTTT
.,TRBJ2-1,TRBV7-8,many,CASSALGAGLTYNEQFF,TGTGCCAGCAGCGCGCTAGGGGCGGGATTGACCTACAATGAGCAGTTCTTC
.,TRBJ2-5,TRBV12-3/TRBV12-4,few,CASSLIGTQETQYF,TGTGCCAGCAGTTTAATCGGTACCCAAGAGACCCAGTACTTC
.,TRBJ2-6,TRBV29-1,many,CSVVGQPLSGANVLTF,TGCAGCGTTGTGGGGCAGCCCCTCTCTGGGGCCAACGTCCTGACTTTC
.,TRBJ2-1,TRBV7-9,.,CASSLSRPAYNEQFF,TGTGCCAGCAGCTTAAGTCGCCCAGCTTACAATGAGCAGTTCTTC
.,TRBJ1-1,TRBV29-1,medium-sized,CSETRDGNTEAFF,TGCAGCGAAACGAGGGACGGAAACACTGAAGCTTTCTTT
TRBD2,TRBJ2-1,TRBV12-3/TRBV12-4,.,CASSPPFGGWRESYNEQFF,TGTGCCAGCAGTCCACCGTTTGGGGGTTGGCGGGAGTCCTACAATGAGCAGTTCTTC
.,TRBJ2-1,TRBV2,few,CASSGLEQFF,TGTGCCAGCAGTGGACTTGAGCAGTTCTTC
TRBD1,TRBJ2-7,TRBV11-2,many,CASSRAGGSYEQYF,TGTGCCAGCAGCAGGGCAGGGGGCTCCTACGAGCAGTACTTC
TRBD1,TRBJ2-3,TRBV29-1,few,CSVDDRGSSTDTQYF,TGCAGCGTCGACGACAGGGGGAGTAGCACAGATACGCAGTATTTT
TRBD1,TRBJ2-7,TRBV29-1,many,CSAATTGYEQYF,TGCAGCGCTGCTACGACAGGGTACGAGCAGTACTTC
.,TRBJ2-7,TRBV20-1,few,CSAPGLSYEQYF,TGCAGTGCGCCGGGCCTCTCCTACGAGCAGTACTTC
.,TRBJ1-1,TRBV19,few,CASSIGPEMNTEAFF,TGTGCCAGTAGTATCGGTCCAGAGATGAACACTGAAGCTTTCTTT
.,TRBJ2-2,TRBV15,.,CATSRVIGSNTGELFF,TGTGCCACCAGCAGAGTTATTGGCTCGAACACCGGGGAGCTGTTTTTT
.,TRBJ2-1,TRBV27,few,CASLRLLDNEQFF,TGTGCCAGCCTTAGGCTCCTTGACAATGAGCAGTTCTTC
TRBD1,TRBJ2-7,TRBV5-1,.,CASGRTGVYEQYF,TGCGCCAGCGGGCGGACAGGGGTCTACGAGCAGTACTTC
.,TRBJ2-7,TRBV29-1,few,CSVVSRTDFALYEQYF,TGCAGCGTTGTTTCCCGGACAGACTTTGCCCTCTACGAGCAGTACTTC
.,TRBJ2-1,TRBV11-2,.,CASALGYNEQFF,TGTGCCAGCGCATTGGGGTACAATGAGCAGTTCTTC
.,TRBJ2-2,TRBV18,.,CASSFQDSGPNGELFF,TGTGCCAGCTCATTCCAGGACAGCGGACCGAACGGGGAGCTGTTTTTT
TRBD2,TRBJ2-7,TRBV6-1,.,CASSGTSGRVYEQYF,TGTGCCAGCAGTGGCACTAGCGGGAGGGTCTACGAGCAGTACTTC
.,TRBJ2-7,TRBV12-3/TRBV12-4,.,CASSLANEQYF,TGTGCCAGCAGTTTAGCGAACGAGCAGTACTTC